This entry describes one TCR beta chain. Its cognate antigen is unknown. CDR1 and CDR2 from the germline V gene are MNHEY and SVGAGI. The CDR3 is made up of 15 amino acids. Germline trimming cut 5 bases from V and 4 bases from J; bases unmatched to any gene: 10. Molecular barcoding with unique molecular identifiers was used for the TCRbeta library. TCRdb processed the PCR reads anew with MiXCR; each CDR3 protein has one entry. The sample lists 95,000 to 150,000 distinct CDR3 sequences, 23% occurring once. The sample comes from a study of T-cell reconstitution after alpha-beta-depleted transplantation in children. Study-wide findings and caveats: At one year after transplant, newly produced T cells mostly accounted for T-cell counts and diversity.

The receptor's source is a male patient aged 2-10 years who had a stem cell transplant for chronic granulomatous disease, so the T cells may come from the graft donor. Sequences were derived from PBMCs, mostly from graft donor cells, sampled 180 days after TCRalphabeta/CD19-depleted stem cell transplant. The chain combines TRBV6-5 with TRBJ1-2, with 7 bases fitting TRBD1. The CDR3 reads CASSLDRVWAYGYTF. In DNA, the CDR3 is TGTGCCAGCAGTCTCGACAGGGTTTGGGCCTATGGCTACACCTTC.